A selection of T cell receptor beta chains follows, all from one sample in a study of blood T cell repertoires in COVID-19. This table comes from immunoSEQ multiplex PCR, and its TCRdb copy is limited to in-frame clones, with some not included. Of approximately 77,000 clones in the sample, roughly 80% were seen once. The material sequenced was peripheral blood. The source of these receptors is a woman aged 60-75 years with acute or convalescent COVID-19. Both conserved end residues are part of each CDR3. D genes are given only for firm matches. Some rows have no size entry. The others give once, few or many, or a class for an expanded clone.

D,size,V,J,DNA,CDR3
-,-,TRBV6-1,TRBJ1-1,TGTGCCAGCAGTGATCTGGCAGACACTGAAGCTTTCTTT,CASSDLADTEAFF
-,-,TRBV6-2/TRBV6-3,TRBJ2-7,TGTGCCAGCAGTTATGAGACAGCCTACGAGCAGTACTTC,CASSYETAYEQYF
TRBD1,few,TRBV5-1,TRBJ2-3,TGCGCCAGCAGCTTGGCGGGACAGAGTACAGATACGCAGTATTTT,CASSLAGQSTDTQYF
-,-,TRBV11-3,TRBJ2-7,TGTGCCAGCAGCGACTCACAGGTCCACGAGCAGTACTTC,CASSDSQVHEQYF
TRBD1,few,TRBV30,TRBJ2-3,TGTGCCTGGAGAAGAGGGATAGTTACAGGGGCCCCGACAGATACGCAGTATTTT,CAWRRGIVTGAPTDTQYF
-,once,TRBV24-1,TRBJ2-1,TGTGCCACCAGTGATTTGTCAGGATACAATGAGCAGTTCTTC,CATSDLSGYNEQFF
-,few,TRBV3-1/TRBV3-2,TRBJ1-4,TGTGCCAGCAGCCAAGATCCCGGGGCTAATGAAAAACTGTTTTTT,CASSQDPGANEKLFF
-,-,TRBV6-5,TRBJ1-2,TGTGCCAGCAGTTACTCGAGGGAAGGCTATGGCTACACCTTC,CASSYSREGYGYTF
-,-,TRBV7-2,TRBJ1-2,TGTGCCAGCAGCTTAGGCTTGGGGGCCTATGGCTACACCTTC,CASSLGLGAYGYTF
TRBD2,-,TRBV6-6,TRBJ2-3,TGTGCCAGCAGTCCGGGACTAGCAGTCACAGATACGCAGTATTTT,CASSPGLAVTDTQYF
-,-,TRBV12-3/TRBV12-4,TRBJ2-5,TGTGCCAGCAGTTTAAACTGGCAAGAGACCCAGTACTTC,CASSLNWQETQYF
-,few,TRBV3-1/TRBV3-2,TRBJ1-1,TGTGCCAGCAGCCTGGGACAAAACTCGAACACTGAAGCTTTCTTT,CASSLGQNSNTEAFF
TRBD1,-,TRBV6-2/TRBV6-3,TRBJ1-1,TGTGCCAGCAGCCGCTCCGGACAGGGCCATGAAGCTTTCTTT,CASSRSGQGHEAFF
-,-,TRBV6-4,TRBJ2-5,TGTGCCAGCAGTGACGCCCCCGGAGAGACCCAGTACTTC,CASSDAPGETQYF
-,-,TRBV6-5,TRBJ1-4,TGTGCCAGCAGGGCGGCAGGAGGGGCCGCTGAAAAACTGTTTTTT,CASRAAGGAAEKLFF
TRBD2,-,TRBV9,TRBJ2-1,TGTGCCAGCAGCGTAGGACCTAGCGGGGGATACAATGAGCAGTTCTTC,CASSVGPSGGYNEQFF
TRBD1,-,TRBV11-2,TRBJ1-4,TGTGCCAGCAGCCACCCCGTACGGGGACAGAGGGAAAAACTGTTTTTT,CASSHPVRGQREKLFF
-,few,TRBV14,TRBJ1-6,TGTGCCAGCAGCCGGGGGGATATGGGTTCACCCCTCCACTTT,CASSRGDMGSPLHF
TRBD1,-,TRBV7-2,TRBJ1-5,TGTGCCAGCAGCTTATTTGGGACAGGAAATCAGCCCCAGCATTTT,CASSLFGTGNQPQHF
TRBD1,-,TRBV5-1,TRBJ2-5,TGCGCCAGCAGCACCTCAGGACAGGCGCTCCAAGAGACCCAGTACTTC,CASSTSGQALQETQYF
-,-,TRBV14,TRBJ2-3,TGTGCCAGCAGCCAAGTTGGGGGGGCGGTCACAGATACGCAGTATTTT,CASSQVGGAVTDTQYF
-,-,TRBV10-3,TRBJ1-1,TGTGCCATCAGTGAAACAGGGTACACTGAAGCTTTCTTT,CAISETGYTEAFF
TRBD2,-,TRBV6-2/TRBV6-3,TRBJ2-5,TGTGCCAGCAGTTATGAACTAGCGGGGGGGGAGACCCAGTACTTC,CASSYELAGGETQYF
TRBD1,-,TRBV19,TRBJ1-2,TGTGCCATCTCGGGACAGAACTATGGCTACACCTTC,CAISGQNYGYTF
-,-,TRBV11-2,TRBJ1-5,TGTGCCAGCAGCTCTAGTCCAGATCCAAATCAGCCCCAGCATTTT,CASSSSPDPNQPQHF
TRBD1,-,TRBV19,TRBJ2-7,TGTGCCAGTAGTCCGTGGGGACAGGGGAGCCCCTACGAGCAGTACTTC,CASSPWGQGSPYEQYF
-,-,TRBV10-3,TRBJ1-2,TGTGCCATCAGTGAGTCTCTTGGCTACACCTTC,CAISESLGYTF
TRBD2,-,TRBV4-3,TRBJ2-1,TGCGCCAGCAGCCAAGAAGGGACTACGAGCTCCTACAATGAGCAGTTCTTC,CASSQEGTTSSYNEQFF
TRBD1,-,TRBV24-1,TRBJ2-3,TGTGCCACCAGTGATACCGGACAGGGGGAGGCAGATACGCAGTATTTT,CATSDTGQGEADTQYF
-,few,TRBV6-5,TRBJ2-6,TGTGCCAGCAGTTTGGGACTCTCTGGGGCCAACGTCCTGACTTTC,CASSLGLSGANVLTF
TRBD1,-,TRBV2,TRBJ2-1,TGTGCCAGCAGACAGGGACAGAATAACAATGAGCAGTTCTTC,CASRQGQNNNEQFF
TRBD2,-,TRBV19,TRBJ2-7,TGTGCCAGTAGTCGTGGACTAGCGGGGGGATACGAGCAGTACTTC,CASSRGLAGGYEQYF
TRBD1,few,TRBV7-2,TRBJ2-2,TGTGCCAGTCGGGACAGGGGGCGCGTCGGGGAGCTGTTTTTT,CASRDRGRVGELFF
-,-,TRBV18,TRBJ2-1,TGTGCCAGCTCACCTCCGAGGGGGGGGGTTTACAATGAGCAGTTCTTC,CASSPPRGGVYNEQFF
TRBD1,once,TRBV11-2,TRBJ2-7,TGTGCCAGCAGCAAAAACCGGGACAGGGGAGGGGGCTACGAGCAGTACTTC,CASSKNRDRGGGYEQYF
-,once,TRBV21-1,TRBJ2-2,TGTGCCAGCAGCAACGAAGACAGGGATGTTACCGGGGAGCTGTTTTTT,CASSNEDRDVTGELFF
-,-,TRBV7-2,TRBJ2-5,TGTGCCAGCAGCTTAGAGGGCCGGCGGGGCCCGGGGGAGACCCAGTACTTC,CASSLEGRRGPGETQYF
TRBD2,-,TRBV10-3,TRBJ2-1,TGTGCCATCAGCGGGACTAGCGGGGCCGGAGAGCAGTTCTTC,CAISGTSGAGEQFF
-,-,TRBV7-2,TRBJ2-5,TGTGCCAGCACCTTCGGGTCAATTCAAGAGACCCAGTACTTC,CASTFGSIQETQYF
-,-,TRBV7-9,TRBJ1-2,TGTGCCAGCAGCTTAGTTACGGCAGGTAGGCCGAGCGGCTACACCTTC,CASSLVTAGRPSGYTF
-,-,TRBV5-4,TRBJ2-3,TGTGCCAGCAGCCAGGGGGGTACGCAGTATTTT,CASSQGGTQYF
TRBD1,once,TRBV27,TRBJ2-7,TGTGCCAGCAGACCCGACAGGGCCTACCTTTACGAGCAGTACTTC,CASRPDRAYLYEQYF
-,-,TRBV19,TRBJ1-1,TGTGCCAGTAGTGACCCGGGGGGAGTGAACACTGAAGCTTTCTTT,CASSDPGGVNTEAFF
TRBD1,-,TRBV19,TRBJ2-5,TGTGCCAGTAGTGACCGACAGGGTGGAGAGACCCAGTACTTC,CASSDRQGGETQYF
-,few,TRBV7-3,TRBJ2-3,TGTGCCAGCAGCTCGGGATACTTCACAGATACGCAGTATTTT,CASSSGYFTDTQYF
-,-,TRBV27,TRBJ1-1,TGTGCCAGCAGTGCCCTAACAGGGATTTACACTGAAGCTTTCTTT,CASSALTGIYTEAFF
-,-,TRBV7-2,TRBJ2-3,TGTGCCAGCAGCTTAGTGCCCGGCGGTGGTGAGAGGGATACGCAGTATTTT,CASSLVPGGGERDTQYF
TRBD2,-,TRBV5-1,TRBJ2-3,TGCGCCAGCAGCCCCTTACTAGCGGGGGGGCTTTCAGATACGCAGTATTTT,CASSPLLAGGLSDTQYF
TRBD1,once,TRBV30,TRBJ1-2,TGTGCCTGGAGAGTAGGGGGCGACTATGGCTACACCTTC,CAWRVGGDYGYTF
-,-,TRBV9,TRBJ1-1,TGTGCCAGCAGCGTAGAAGGCAGGGCGAACACTGAAGCTTTCTTT,CASSVEGRANTEAFF
TRBD1,-,TRBV24-1,TRBJ1-2,TGTGCCACCAGTGATTACAGGGGGAATGGCTACACCTTC,CATSDYRGNGYTF
-,-,TRBV30,TRBJ1-1,TGTGCCTGGAGTGTATCGGGGGACACTGAAGCTTTCTTT,CAWSVSGDTEAFF
TRBD1,-,TRBV3-1/TRBV3-2,TRBJ1-1,TGTGCCAGCAGCCAACGGACAGGAGAGGAAGGTGAGTTCTTT,CASSQRTGEEGEFF
TRBD2,-,TRBV7-6,TRBJ2-2,TGTGCCAGCAGCCTTCGGGGGGGTGTCACCGGGGAGCTGTTTTTT,CASSLRGGVTGELFF
-,-,TRBV5-1,TRBJ2-5,TGCGCCAGCAGCCCGTCAAAAATGGACAGCCGGGGTCCAGAGACCCAGTACTTC,CASSPSKMDSRGPETQYF